A selection of T cell receptor beta chains follows, all from one sample in a study of response to subunit inactivated influenza vaccine. TCRdb analysed the RT-PCR reads with MiXCR anew, one entry per CDR3 protein. The sample shows hundreds of thousands of distinct CDR3 sequences, approximately 12% of them seen only once. The sample in question was PBMCs from blood, obtained more than 35 days after vaccination. The receptors were gathered from a man in his fifties or sixties who received an inactivated influenza vaccine. CDR3s leave out the opening cysteine and the closing phenylalanine or tryptophan. A D gene is named only where the DNA matches it firmly. Not all rows give a size; the values are once, few, many and, for expanded clones, a class.

CDR3 protein	J gene	D gene	clone size	V gene
ASSVGTQGEQY	TRBJ2-7	.	once	TRBV7-9
SVAWLAGRNEQF	TRBJ2-1	TRBD2	many	TRBV29-1
ATMAGAGGEQF	TRBJ2-1	TRBD2	.	TRBV10-3
ASSLETGANEQY	TRBJ2-7	.	.	TRBV7-9
ASSYSLMSSGINTDTQY	TRBJ2-3	TRBD2	.	TRBV6-2/TRBV6-3
ASSPRGSSYNSPLH	TRBJ1-6	.	.	TRBV18
ATTEERSRVHEQF	TRBJ2-1	.	.	TRBV15
ASSLSETQY	TRBJ2-5	.	many	TRBV7-2
ASSLAGPLGQGQETQY	TRBJ2-5	TRBD1	.	TRBV5-6
ASSLGGLDKNEQF	TRBJ2-1	.	few	TRBV11-3
ASSTVDGTSYEQY	TRBJ2-7	.	few	TRBV5-6
ASSQALGGLNIQY	TRBJ2-4	.	few	TRBV4-2
ASSRGHMSDTQY	TRBJ2-3	.	many	TRBV28
ASSPNRDEQF	TRBJ2-1	.	few	TRBV7-8
ASSSKGGLNTGELF	TRBJ2-2	.	.	TRBV19
ASSLSAGTSGRHNEQF	TRBJ2-1	TRBD2	.	TRBV7-8
SVGGRSYNEQF	TRBJ2-1	.	.	TRBV29-1
ASSLGSGEADTQY	TRBJ2-3	.	.	TRBV5-4
ASTGGFNQPQH	TRBJ1-5	.	.	TRBV12-3/TRBV12-4
ASSQLRLASYNEQF	TRBJ2-1	TRBD2	few	TRBV3-1
ASSRSGTRGYT	TRBJ1-2	.	few	TRBV7-9
ASRPEGARVPGELF	TRBJ2-2	TRBD1	few	TRBV27
ASSSLAGGTNEQF	TRBJ2-1	TRBD2	.	TRBV5-6
SVEDRGGGLNLGQETQY	TRBJ2-5	.	few	TRBV29-1
ASSYLINQPQH	TRBJ1-5	.	few	TRBV6-2/TRBV6-3
ASSTGGAGQPQH	TRBJ1-5	.	.	TRBV7-9
ASSQDRGGSDTQY	TRBJ2-3	TRBD2	.	TRBV4-2
ASSPHPEGNTIY	TRBJ1-3	.	few	TRBV4-1
ASSLVPGSASGKNIQY	TRBJ2-4	.	.	TRBV11-1
ASSSGLAAGNEQY	TRBJ2-7	TRBD2	.	TRBV5-1
ASSLAGVITEAF	TRBJ1-1	.	.	TRBV7-2
ASSLMGGELF	TRBJ2-2	.	few	TRBV12-3/TRBV12-4
CSRERTSGYSYNEQF	TRBJ2-1	TRBD2	.	TRBV20-1
ASSLLGPPTGELF	TRBJ2-2	.	.	TRBV28
ASSQESQGYWTGANVLT	TRBJ2-6	.	.	TRBV4-3
ASGNNEQF	TRBJ2-1	.	many	TRBV6-2/TRBV6-3
ATSDYGGEYYNEQF	TRBJ2-1	.	many	TRBV24-1
ASSPEQGPNQPQH	TRBJ1-5	.	many	TRBV6-1
SAAGLVPRQETQY	TRBJ2-5	TRBD2	.	TRBV20-1
ASSLAPREGRGPF	TRBJ2-1	TRBD2	few	TRBV7-6
ASSLLGGSQPQH	TRBJ1-5	.	.	TRBV11-2
ASSTDYASYEQY	TRBJ2-7	.	few	TRBV12-3/TRBV12-4
AISESTRAQPQH	TRBJ1-5	.	few	TRBV10-3
SVLPGGHNDQF	TRBJ2-1	.	.	TRBV29-1
ANLEDREKGAGELF	TRBJ2-2	TRBD1	few	TRBV7-9
ASSLVPSGRTDTQY	TRBJ2-3	TRBD2	many	TRBV12-3/TRBV12-4
ASSLDRQKNQPQH	TRBJ1-5	.	.	TRBV7-2
ASSLVKGTAYNEQF	TRBJ2-1	TRBD1	.	TRBV7-2
SAEGLAGLTDTQY	TRBJ2-3	TRBD2	.	TRBV20-1
ASSAALGQAKIYEQY	TRBJ2-7	TRBD1	.	TRBV5-1
ASRPPGRGKETQY	TRBJ2-5	TRBD2	few	TRBV11-2